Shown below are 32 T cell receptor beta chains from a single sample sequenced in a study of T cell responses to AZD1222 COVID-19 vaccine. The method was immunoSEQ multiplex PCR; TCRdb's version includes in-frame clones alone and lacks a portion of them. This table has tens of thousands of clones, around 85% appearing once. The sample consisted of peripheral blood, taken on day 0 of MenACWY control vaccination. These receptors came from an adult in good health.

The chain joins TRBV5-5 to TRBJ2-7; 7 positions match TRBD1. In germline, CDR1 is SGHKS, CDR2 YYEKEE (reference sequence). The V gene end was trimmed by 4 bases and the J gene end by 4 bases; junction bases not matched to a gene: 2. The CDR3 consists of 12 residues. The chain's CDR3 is CASSKGQYEQYF. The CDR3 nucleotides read TGTGCCAGCAGCAAGGGACAGTACGAGCAGTACTTC. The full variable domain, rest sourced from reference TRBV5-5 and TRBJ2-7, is DAGVTQSPTHLIKTRGQQVTLRCSPISGHKSVSWYQQVLGQGPQFIFQYYEKEERGRGNFPDRFSARQFPNYSSELNVNALLLGDSALYLCASSKGQYEQYFGPGTRLTVT.

The CDR3 region has the DNA TGTGCCAGCAGCGTAGGAACAGAGTACCAAGAGACCCAGTACTTC. Protein product: CASSVGTEYQETQYF. The gene calls are TRBV9 and TRBJ2-5; D uncertain. V dropped 0 bases and J dropped 0 bases, with 9 bases sitting between them. This CDR3 comprises 15 residues. The germline V gene has CDR1 SGDLS and CDR2 YYNGEE.

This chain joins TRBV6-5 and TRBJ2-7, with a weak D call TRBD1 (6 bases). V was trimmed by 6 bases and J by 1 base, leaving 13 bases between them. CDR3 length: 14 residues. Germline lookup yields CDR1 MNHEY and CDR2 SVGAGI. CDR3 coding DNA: TGTGCCAGCAGCAGGGGAGTACTTTCCTACGAGCAGTACTTC. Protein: CASSRGVLSYEQYF.

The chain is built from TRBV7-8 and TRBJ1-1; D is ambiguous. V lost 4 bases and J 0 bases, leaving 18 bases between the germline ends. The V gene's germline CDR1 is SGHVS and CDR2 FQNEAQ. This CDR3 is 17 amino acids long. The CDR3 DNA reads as TGTGCCAGCAGCTGGAGCGGGAGGCAGTACTTGAACACTGAAGCTTTCTTT. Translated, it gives CASSWSGRQYLNTEAFF.

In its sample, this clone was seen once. CDR3 sequence (DNA): TGCAGCGTTGACCCTAGCGGGAGTATGGATGAGCAGTTCTTC. Its translation: CSVDPSGSMDEQFF. The chain is built from TRBV29-1 and TRBJ2-1, with 10 bases lining up with TRBD2. Germline V lookup: CDR1 SQVTM, CDR2 ANQGSEA. Trimming cost V 3 bases and J 8 bases; bases outside gene matches: 7. The CDR3 has 14 residues.

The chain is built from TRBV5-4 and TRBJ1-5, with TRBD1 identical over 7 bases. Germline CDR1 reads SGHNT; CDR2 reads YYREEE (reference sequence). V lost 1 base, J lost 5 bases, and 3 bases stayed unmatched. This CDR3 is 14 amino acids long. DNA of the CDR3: TGTGCCAGCAGCTTGCAGGGGGTCGATCAGCCCCAGCATTTT. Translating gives CASSLQGVDQPQHF.

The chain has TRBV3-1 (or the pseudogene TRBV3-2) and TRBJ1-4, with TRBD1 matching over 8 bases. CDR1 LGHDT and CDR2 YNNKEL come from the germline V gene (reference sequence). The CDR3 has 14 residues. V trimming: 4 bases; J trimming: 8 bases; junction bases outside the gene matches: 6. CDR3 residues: CASSPGQGWEKLFF. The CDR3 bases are TGTGCCAGCAGCCCAGGACAGGGCTGGGAAAAACTGTTTTTT.

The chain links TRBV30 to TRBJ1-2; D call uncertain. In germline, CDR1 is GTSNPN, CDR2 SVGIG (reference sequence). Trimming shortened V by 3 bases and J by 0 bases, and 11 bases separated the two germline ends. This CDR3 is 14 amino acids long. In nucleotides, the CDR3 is TGTGCCTGGAGAGAGGAAGCGGCTAACTATGGCTACACCTTC. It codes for CAWREEAANYGYTF. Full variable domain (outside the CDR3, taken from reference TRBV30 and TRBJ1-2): SQTIHQWPATLVQPVGSPLSLECTVEGTSNPNLYWYRQAAGRGLQLLFYSVGIGQISSEVPQNLSASRPQDRQFILSSKKLLLSDSGFYLCAWREEAANYGYTFGSGTRLTVV.

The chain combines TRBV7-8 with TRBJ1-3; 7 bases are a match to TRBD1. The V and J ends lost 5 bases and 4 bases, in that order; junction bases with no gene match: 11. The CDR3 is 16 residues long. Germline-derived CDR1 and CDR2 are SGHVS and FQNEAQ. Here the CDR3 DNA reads TGTGCCAGCAGCGCACCAGACAGGGTATCAGGAAACACCATATATTTT. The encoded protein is CASSAPDRVSGNTIYF.

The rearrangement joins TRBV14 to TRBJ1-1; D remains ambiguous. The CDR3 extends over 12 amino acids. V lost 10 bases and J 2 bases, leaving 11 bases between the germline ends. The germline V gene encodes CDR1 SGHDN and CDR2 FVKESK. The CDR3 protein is CATSFGNTEAFF. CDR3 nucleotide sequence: TGTGCCACCAGTTTCGGCAACACTGAAGCTTTCTTT.

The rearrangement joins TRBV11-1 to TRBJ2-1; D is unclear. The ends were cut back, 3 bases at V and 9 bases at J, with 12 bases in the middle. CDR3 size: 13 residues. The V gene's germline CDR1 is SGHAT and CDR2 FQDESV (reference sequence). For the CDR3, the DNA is TGTGCCAGCAGCTTTCTAGGCCTGGGTGAGCAGTTCTTC. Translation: CASSFLGLGEQFF.

The CDR3 loop is CASSPTSGRQKLNFYEQYV. The DNA for the CDR3 is TGTGCCAGCAGCCCCACTAGCGGGCGACAGAAACTGAACTTCTACGAGCAGTACGTC. V and J are TRBV7-3 and TRBJ2-7; 9 nucleotides agree with TRBD2. The CDR3 has 19 amino acids. The germline gives CDR1 SGHTA, CDR2 FQGTGA. J gave up 3 bases and V 5 bases, and 20 bases lay outside the gene matches.

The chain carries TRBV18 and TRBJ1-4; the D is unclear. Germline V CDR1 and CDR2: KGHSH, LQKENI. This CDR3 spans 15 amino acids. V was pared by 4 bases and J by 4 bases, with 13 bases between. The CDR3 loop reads CASSLRQRSNEKLFF. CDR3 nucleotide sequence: TGTGCCAGCTCACTAAGGCAACGGAGTAATGAAAAACTGTTTTTT.

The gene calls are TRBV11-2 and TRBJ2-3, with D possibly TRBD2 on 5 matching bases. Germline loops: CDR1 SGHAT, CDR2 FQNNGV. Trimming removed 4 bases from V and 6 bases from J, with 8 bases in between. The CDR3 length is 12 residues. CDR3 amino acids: CASSSGTDTQYF. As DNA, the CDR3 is TGTGCCAGCAGCTCGGGAACGGATACGCAGTATTTT.

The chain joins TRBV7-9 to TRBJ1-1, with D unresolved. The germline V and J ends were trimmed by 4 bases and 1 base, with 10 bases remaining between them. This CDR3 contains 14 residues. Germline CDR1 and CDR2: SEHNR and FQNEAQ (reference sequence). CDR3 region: CASSSSDPNTEAFF. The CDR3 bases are TGTGCCAGCAGCTCCTCAGACCCGAACACTGAAGCTTTCTTT.

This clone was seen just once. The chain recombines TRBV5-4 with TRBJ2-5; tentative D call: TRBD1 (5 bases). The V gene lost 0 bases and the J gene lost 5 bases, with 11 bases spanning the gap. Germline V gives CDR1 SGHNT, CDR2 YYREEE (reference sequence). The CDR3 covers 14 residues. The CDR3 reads CASSLGAGSETQYF. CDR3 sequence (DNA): TGTGCCAGCAGCTTGGGAGCAGGGTCGGAGACCCAGTACTTC. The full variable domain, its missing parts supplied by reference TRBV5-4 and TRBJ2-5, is ETGVTQSPTHLIKTRGQQVTLRCSSQSGHNTVSWYQQALGQGPQFIFQYYREEENGRGNFPPRFSGLQFPNYSSELNVNALELDDSALYLCASSLGAGSETQYFGPGTRLLVL.

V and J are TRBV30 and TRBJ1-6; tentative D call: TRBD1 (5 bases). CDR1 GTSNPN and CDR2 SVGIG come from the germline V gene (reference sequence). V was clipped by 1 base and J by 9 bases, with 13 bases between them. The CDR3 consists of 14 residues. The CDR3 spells CAWSGSGSGSPLHF. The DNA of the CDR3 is TGTGCCTGGAGTGGGTCAGGGAGTGGTTCACCCCTCCACTTT.

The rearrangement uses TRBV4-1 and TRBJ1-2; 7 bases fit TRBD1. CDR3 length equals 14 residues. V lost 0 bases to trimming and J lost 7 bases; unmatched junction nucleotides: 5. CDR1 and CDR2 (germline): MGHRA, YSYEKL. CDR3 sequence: CASSQDRGSGGYTF. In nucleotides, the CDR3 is TGCGCCAGCAGCCAAGACAGGGGGTCAGGTGGCTACACCTTC.

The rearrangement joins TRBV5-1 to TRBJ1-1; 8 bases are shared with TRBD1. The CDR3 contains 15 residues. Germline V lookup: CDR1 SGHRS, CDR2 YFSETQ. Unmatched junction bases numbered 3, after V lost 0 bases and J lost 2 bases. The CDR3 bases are TGCGCCAGCAGCTTGGTAGCAGGGGGCAACACTGAAGCTTTCTTT. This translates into CASSLVAGGNTEAFF.

CDR3: CASSLRGATYSNQPQHF. CDR3 coding DNA: TGTGCCAGCAGCCTCAGGGGGGCAACTTATAGCAATCAGCCCCAGCATTTT. This chain links TRBV7-8 with TRBJ1-5; TRBD1 matches 7 bases. This CDR3 has 17 residues. CDR1 is SGHVS and CDR2 is FQNEAQ in the germline V gene. Losses at the gene ends were 5 bases for V and 0 bases for J; bases not matched to a gene: 10.

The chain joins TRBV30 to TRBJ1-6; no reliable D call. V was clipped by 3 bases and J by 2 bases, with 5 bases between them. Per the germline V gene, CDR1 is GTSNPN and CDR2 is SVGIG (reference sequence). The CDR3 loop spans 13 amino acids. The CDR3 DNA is TGTGCCTGGAGCCGGACCTATAATTCACCCCTCCACTTT. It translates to CAWSRTYNSPLHF.

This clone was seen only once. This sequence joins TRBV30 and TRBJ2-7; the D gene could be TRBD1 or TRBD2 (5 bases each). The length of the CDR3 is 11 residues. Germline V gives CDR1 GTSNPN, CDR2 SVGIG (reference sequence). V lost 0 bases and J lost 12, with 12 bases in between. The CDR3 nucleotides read TGTGCCTGGAGTGTTGGGGGTTCGCGGTACTTC. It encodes CAWSVGGSRYF.

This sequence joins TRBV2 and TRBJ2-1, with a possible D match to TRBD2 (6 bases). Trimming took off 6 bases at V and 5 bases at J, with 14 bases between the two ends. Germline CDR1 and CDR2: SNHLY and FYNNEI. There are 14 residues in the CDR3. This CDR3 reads CASRRYPGDNEQFF. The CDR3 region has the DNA TGTGCCAGCAGACGGTACCCGGGGGACAATGAGCAGTTCTTC.

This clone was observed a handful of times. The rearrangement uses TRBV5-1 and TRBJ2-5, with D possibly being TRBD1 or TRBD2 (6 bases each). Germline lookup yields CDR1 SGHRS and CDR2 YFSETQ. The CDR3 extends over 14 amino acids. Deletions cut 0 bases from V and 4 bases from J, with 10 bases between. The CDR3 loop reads CASSLGGGRETQYF. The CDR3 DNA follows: TGCGCCAGCAGCTTGGGTGGGGGGCGAGAGACCCAGTACTTC.

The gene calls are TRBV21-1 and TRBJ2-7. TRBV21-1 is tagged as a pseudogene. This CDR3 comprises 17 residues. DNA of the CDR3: TGTGCCAGTCTGAATCTTAGGGGGGACGTGGAGAGACACGAGCAGTACGTC. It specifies CASLNLRGDVERHEQYV.

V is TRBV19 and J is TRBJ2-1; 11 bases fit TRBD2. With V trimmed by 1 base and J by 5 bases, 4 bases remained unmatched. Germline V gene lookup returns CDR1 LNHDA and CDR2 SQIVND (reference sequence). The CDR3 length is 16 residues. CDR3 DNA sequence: TGTGCCAGTAGTATAGGCCCTAGCGGGGGGAACAATGAGCAGTTCTTC. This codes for CASSIGPSGGNNEQFF.

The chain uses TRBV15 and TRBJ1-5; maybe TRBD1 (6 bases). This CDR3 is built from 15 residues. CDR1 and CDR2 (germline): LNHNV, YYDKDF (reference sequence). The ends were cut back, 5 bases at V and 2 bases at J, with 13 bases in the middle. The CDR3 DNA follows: TGTGCCACCAGCCCAGGGGTAATAGGCAATCAGCCCCAGCATTTT. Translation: CATSPGVIGNQPQHF.

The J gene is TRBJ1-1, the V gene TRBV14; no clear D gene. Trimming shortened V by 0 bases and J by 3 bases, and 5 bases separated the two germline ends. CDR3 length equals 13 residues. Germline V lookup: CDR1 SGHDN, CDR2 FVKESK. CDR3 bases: TGTGCCAGCAGCCAAGACACATACACTGAAGCTTTCTTT. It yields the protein CASSQDTYTEAFF.

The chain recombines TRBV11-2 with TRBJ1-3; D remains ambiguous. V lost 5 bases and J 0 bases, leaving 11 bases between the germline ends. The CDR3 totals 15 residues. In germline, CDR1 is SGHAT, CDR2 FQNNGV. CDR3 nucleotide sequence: TGTGCCAGCAGCCCATGGCGGGGCTCTGGAAACACCATATATTTT. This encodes CASSPWRGSGNTIYF.

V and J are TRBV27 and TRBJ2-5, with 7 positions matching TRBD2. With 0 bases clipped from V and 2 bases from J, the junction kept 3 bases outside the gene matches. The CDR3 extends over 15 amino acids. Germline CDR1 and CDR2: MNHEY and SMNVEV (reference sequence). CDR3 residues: CASSLSPSGQETQYF. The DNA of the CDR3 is TGTGCCAGCAGTTTATCGCCTAGCGGTCAAGAGACCCAGTACTTC.

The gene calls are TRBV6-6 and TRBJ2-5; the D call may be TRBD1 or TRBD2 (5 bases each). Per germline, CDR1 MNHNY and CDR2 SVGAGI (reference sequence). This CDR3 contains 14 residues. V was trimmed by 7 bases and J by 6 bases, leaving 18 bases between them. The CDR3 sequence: CASTDQGDLKTQYF. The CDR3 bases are TGTGCCAGCACCGACCAGGGAGATTTAAAGACCCAGTACTTC.

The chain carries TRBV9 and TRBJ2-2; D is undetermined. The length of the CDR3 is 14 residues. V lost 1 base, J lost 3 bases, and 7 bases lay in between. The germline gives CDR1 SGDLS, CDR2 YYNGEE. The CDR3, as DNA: TGTGCCAGCAGCGTACAAAGTGACACCGGGGAGCTGTTTTTT. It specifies CASSVQSDTGELFF.